The clone carrying this TCR beta chain was seen a handful of times. What it binds is unknown. This sample is drawn from a study of blood T cells in healthy people across ages. Unmatched junction bases numbered 9, after V lost 5 bases and J lost 4 bases. The CDR3 is made up of 16 amino acids. The germline V gene has CDR1 SGHTA and CDR2 FQGNSA. Findings of the study overall: Higher diversity and more naive CD4+ cells were features of long-lived donors, compared to aged donors.

A second PCR, run for about 6 to 11 cycles, used a sample-barcoded 5' primer plus a J-beta primer mix. Each cDNA molecule, via a template-switch adaptor with 12 random nucleotides, was tagged. Each CDR3 protein gets one entry after TCRdb re-called the 5' RACE reads with MiXCR. This sample has fewer than 800,000 distinct CDR3 sequences, with over 20% found just once. This rearrangement joins TRBV7-2 to TRBJ2-1; 9 positions agree with TRBD1. The TCR comes from an older man in good health. Sequencing input: blood. Here the CDR3 reads CASSTGTGKSYNEQFF. The CDR3 DNA sequence: TGTGCCAGCAGCACGGGGACAGGGAAGTCTTACAATGAGCAGTTCTTC. The whole variable domain, filled in from reference TRBV7-2 and TRBJ2-1, reads GAGVSQSPSNKVTEKGKDVELRCDPISGHTALYWYRQSLGQGLEFLIYFQGNSAPDKSGLPSDRFSAERTGGSVSTLTIQRTQQEDSAVYLCASSTGTGKSYNEQFFGPGTRLTVL.